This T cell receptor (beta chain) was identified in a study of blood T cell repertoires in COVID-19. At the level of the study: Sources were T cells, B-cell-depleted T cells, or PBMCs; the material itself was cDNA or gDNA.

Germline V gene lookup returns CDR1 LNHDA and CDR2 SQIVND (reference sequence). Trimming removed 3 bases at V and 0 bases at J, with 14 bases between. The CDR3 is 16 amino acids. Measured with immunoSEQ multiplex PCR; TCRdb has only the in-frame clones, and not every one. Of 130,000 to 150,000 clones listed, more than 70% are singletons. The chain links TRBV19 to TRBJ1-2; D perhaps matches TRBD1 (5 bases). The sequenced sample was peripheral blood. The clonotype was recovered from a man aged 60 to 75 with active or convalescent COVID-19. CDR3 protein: CASSMWRGLANYGYTF. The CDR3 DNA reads TGTGCCAGTAGTATGTGGAGGGGCCTGGCTAACTATGGCTACACCTTC.